This T cell receptor (beta chain) derives from a study of blood T cell repertoires in COVID-19. The germline gives CDR1 MNHEY, CDR2 SMNVEV (reference sequence). The CDR3 length is 15 residues. Trimming cost V 10 bases and J 6 bases, with 25 bases left between them. Clones were sequenced by immunoSEQ multiplex PCR, and TCRdb holds only the in-frame ones, with some missing. The sample has about 190,000 clones, about 88% seen once; the top ten hold roughly 5.6%. This TCR came from a woman aged 40 to 50 who had recovered from COVID-19. The sample was peripheral blood. This chain uses TRBV27 with TRBJ2-7, with D perhaps matching TRBD2 (6 bases). CDR3 sequence: CATQTESGYTIEQYF. The CDR3 coding sequence is TGTGCCACCCAGACGGAGAGCGGGTATACAATCGAGCAGTACTTC.